The present entry profiles one TCR beta chain with its context. The authors ran a second PCR of 7 to 11 cycles using a sample-barcoded 5' primer and a J-beta primer mix. With 12 random nucleotides, a template-switch adaptor tagged each individual cDNA molecule. TCRdb reprocessed the 5' RACE reads with MiXCR, giving one entry per CDR3 protein. The table shows under 700,000 distinct CDR3 sequences, with around 24% occurring only once. This sample is drawn from a study of blood T cells in healthy people across ages. V lost 5 bases and J 2 bases, leaving 15 bases between the germline ends. The V gene's germline CDR1 is MDHEN and CDR2 SYDVKM. CDR3 length: 15 residues. This same sample was also part of a study on T cells of mothers and their children.

This sequence joins TRBV28 and TRBJ1-2; tentatively, D is TRBD1 (6 bases). This sequence originates from a boy aged 10-17 years in good health. Sequencing was carried out using blood. The CDR3 region is CASSADRTPNYGYTF. The CDR3 DNA reads as TGTGCCAGCAGTGCCGACAGGACCCCCAACTATGGCTACACCTTC.